Following are 10 T cell receptor beta chains from one sample sequenced in a study of molecular identifiers for immune sequencing clone quantification. From the PCR reads, TCRdb called clonotypes with MiXCR, one entry per CDR3 protein. The sample carries about 640,000 distinct CDR3 sequences, 20% recorded once. The specimen was naive CD8+ T cells from blood, with Jurkat cell RNA spiked in. Regarding subset: FACS-sorted CD8+CD4-CCR7+CD45RA+ naive T cells. The receptors shown here come from a human donor in good health. Some libraries in this study had Jurkat cell RNA spiked in.

This clonotype turned up a few times. This may arise from a read error, as a much more abundant clone is one base away. This chain uses TRBV20-1 with TRBJ1-5; tentative D call: TRBD2 (6 bases). The J call is in doubt because the DNA end fits TRBJ2-3 better. Germline CDR1 and CDR2: DFQATT and SNEGSKA (reference sequence). This CDR3 region has 14 residues. As DNA, the CDR3 is TGCAGTGCAAGGGATTGGGACTCCGCGGCGCCCCAGTATTTT. This sequence encodes CSARDWDSAAPQYF.

This clonotype came up many times. The chain employs TRBV7-6 and TRBJ2-7; D is unresolved. Germline V gene sequence: CDR1 SGHVS, CDR2 FNYEAQ. The CDR3 runs to 13 residues. V was pared by 5 bases and J by 0 bases, with 8 bases between. CDR3 DNA sequence: TGTGCCAGCAGCGTGTCTCTCTCCTACGAGCAGTACTTC. It is translated as CASSVSLSYEQYF.

As concerns this clonotype: Being one base from a much bigger clone, this may be a read error. This sequence joins TRBV6-2 or TRBV6-3 and TRBJ2-1; D is unresolved. The CDR3 contains 14 residues. Germline assignment: CDR1 MNHEY and CDR2 SVGEGT. V was pared by 0 bases and J by 8 bases, with 11 bases between. The CDR3 region is CASSYSLRCDEQFF. The CDR3 nucleotides are TGTGCCAGCAGTTACTCGTTGCGGTGCGATGAGCAGTTCTTC.

This chain connects TRBV5-5 to TRBJ2-7, with TRBD2 as a possible D gene (6 bases). Germline V gene lookup returns CDR1 SGHKS and CDR2 YYEKEE (reference sequence). The CDR3 contains 17 residues. Trimming removed 3 bases from V and 2 bases from J, with 21 bases in between. For the CDR3, the DNA is TGTGCCAGCAGCTCTGACCCGACGGGACTGTCCGCCTACGAGCAGTACTTC. Protein sequence: CASSSDPTGLSAYEQYF.

This clonotype was recorded at least ten times. V is TRBV5-1 and J is TRBJ2-3; the D gene is possibly TRBD2 (5 bases). The CDR3 sequence is 17 residues long. V lost 5 bases and J lost 2, with 21 bases in between. CDR1 is SGHRS, CDR2 YFSETQ, per germline. In nucleotides, the CDR3 is TGCGCCAGCAGATCGTGGGGAGCGGAGGAGACCACAGATACGCAGTATTTT. This gives the protein CASRSWGAEETTDTQYF.

Note on this clonotype: This may stem from a read error, because a much larger clone lies one nucleotide away. The rearrangement links TRBV7-9 to TRBJ1-5; maybe TRBD1 (5 bases). This CDR3 contains 13 residues. Germline V gene sequence: CDR1 SEHNR, CDR2 FQNEAQ (reference sequence). V lost 3 bases, J lost 6 bases, and 9 bases lay in between. The CDR3 DNA follows: TGTGCCAGCAGCTTTCCGGGGACTCAGCCCCAGCATTTT. Translating gives CASSFPGTQPQHF.

The chain carries TRBV7-2 and TRBJ2-7, with D possibly TRBD2 on 5 matching bases. CDR1 and CDR2 (germline): SGHTA, FQGNSA. V was clipped by 2 bases and J by 4 bases, with 15 bases between them. There are 15 residues in the CDR3. This chain's CDR3 is CASSLLGGSFYEQYF. The CDR3 coding sequence is TGTGCCAGCAGCTTATTGGGCGGGTCGTTTTACGAGCAGTACTTC.

The table lists this clonotype with a few counts. This sequence joins TRBV27 and TRBJ2-2; a possible D gene is TRBD2 (6 bases). Germline loops: CDR1 MNHEY, CDR2 SMNVEV (reference sequence). CDR3 size: 16 residues. Trimming cost V 7 bases and J 5 bases, with 20 bases left between them. CDR3 in amino acids: CASTSPGPRGTGELFF. DNA for the CDR3: TGTGCCAGCACTTCACCGGGGCCCCGGGGGACCGGGGAGCTGTTTTTT.

This sequence joins TRBV9 and TRBJ2-7; D might be TRBD1 (5 bases). The CDR3 is 15 amino acids. The germline V and J ends were trimmed by 3 bases and 3 bases, with 16 bases remaining between them. Germline CDR1 is SGDLS and CDR2 is YYNGEE. CDR3 sequence: CASSAGWTLLYEQYF. The DNA for the CDR3 is TGTGCCAGCAGCGCAGGTTGGACACTACTCTACGAGCAGTACTTC. Complete variable domain (other parts from reference TRBV9 and TRBJ2-7): DSGVTQTPKHLITATGQRVTLRCSPRSGDLSVYWYQQSLDQGLQFLIQYYNGEERAKGNILERFSAQQFPDLHSELNLSSLELGDSALYFCASSAGWTLLYEQYFGPGTRLTVT.

This clonotype was found many times. This chain uses TRBV29-1 with TRBJ2-5, with D perhaps TRBD1 or TRBD2 (6 bases each). This CDR3 is 16 amino acids long. Per the germline V gene, CDR1 is SQVTM and CDR2 is ANQGSEA. V shed 4 bases and J shed 2 bases, with 20 bases lying between them. The CDR3 DNA reads TGCAGCGTTGCGTGGGGTAGGGGGGCACTACAAGAGACCCAGTACTTC. Translated: CSVAWGRGALQETQYF.